This TCR beta chain was documented in a study of shared clonotypes between healthy human individuals. The CDR3 spans 15 residues. Germline CDR1 reads SNHLY; CDR2 reads FYNNEI. V was pared by 4 bases and J by 8 bases, with 11 bases of the junction left unmatched. The count of this clone is one. In the sorted-subset replicate PCRs, 200 ng DNA, 25,000 to 30,000 T cell genomes, was used. TCRdb keeps only in-frame clones here, not all; method: immunoSEQ multiplex PCR. The sample records hundreds of thousands of clones, almost 97% being singletons. The chain combines TRBV2 with TRBJ1-2; 9 nucleotides agree with TRBD1. Sequencing input: naive CD4+ T cells sorted from blood. Subset denoted: CD45RA+ positively selected. The clonotype comes from a woman younger than 45 in good health. This CDR3 is CASSVLDDRGVGYTF. In DNA, the CDR3 is TGTGCCAGCAGTGTCCTAGATGACAGGGGGGTCGGCTACACCTTC.